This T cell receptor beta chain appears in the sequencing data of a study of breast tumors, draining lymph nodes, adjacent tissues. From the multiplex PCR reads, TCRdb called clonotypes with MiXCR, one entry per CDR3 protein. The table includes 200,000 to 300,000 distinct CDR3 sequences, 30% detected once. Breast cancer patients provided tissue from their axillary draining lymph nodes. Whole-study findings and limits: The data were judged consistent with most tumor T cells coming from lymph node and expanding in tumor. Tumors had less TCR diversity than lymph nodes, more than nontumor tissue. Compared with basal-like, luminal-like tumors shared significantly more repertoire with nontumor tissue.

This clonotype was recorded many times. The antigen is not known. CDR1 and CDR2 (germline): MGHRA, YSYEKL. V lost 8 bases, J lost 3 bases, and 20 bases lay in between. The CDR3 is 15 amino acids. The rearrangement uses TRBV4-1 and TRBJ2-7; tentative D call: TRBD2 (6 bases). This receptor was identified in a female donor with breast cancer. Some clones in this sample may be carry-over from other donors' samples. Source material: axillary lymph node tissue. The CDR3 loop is CASRLREAPIYEQYF. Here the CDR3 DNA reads TGCGCCAGCCGCCTGAGGGAGGCCCCGATCTACGAGCAGTACTTC.